This entry lists 19 T cell receptor beta chains sequenced from one sample in a study of response to subunit inactivated influenza vaccine. TCRdb ran MiXCR on the RT-PCR reads and lists one entry per CDR3 protein. The sample lists just under 250,000 distinct CDR3 sequences; less than 15% were seen once. Here the sequenced sample was non-naive T cells sorted from PBMCs, taken 14 days before vaccination. These receptors were obtained from a man aged 45-60 years who received an inactivated influenza vaccine.

The chain links TRBV9 to TRBJ2-7; possible D gene TRBD2, 5 bases. CDR1 SGDLS and CDR2 YYNGEE come from the germline V gene. The CDR3 contains 14 residues. V was pared by 3 bases and J by 0 bases, with 10 bases between. CDR3 sequence: CASSDVGDSYEQYF. The CDR3 DNA follows: TGTGCCAGCAGCGACGTGGGAGACTCCTACGAGCAGTACTTC.

The V and J genes are TRBV7-8 and TRBJ2-3, with D possibly being TRBD1 (5 bases). Deletions cut 2 bases from V and 4 bases from J, with 16 bases between. The germline V gene encodes CDR1 SGHVS and CDR2 FQNEAQ. The CDR3 runs to 16 residues. The CDR3 DNA is TGTGCCAGCAGCTTAACCCGTCATAGGGGATCAGATACGCAGTATTTT. This codes for CASSLTRHRGSDTQYF.

This rearrangement joins TRBV24-1 to TRBJ1-6; unclear D gene. V lost 4 bases and J lost 9, with 12 bases in between. Germline values: CDR1 KGHDR, CDR2 SFDVKD. The CDR3 runs 14 residues. The CDR3 loop is CATSEARWGSPLHF. CDR3 nucleotide sequence: TGTGCCACCAGTGAGGCCAGGTGGGGTTCACCCCTCCACTTT.

This clonotype was seen more than once but under ten times. CDR3 DNA: TGTGCCAGCAGTGAGCCAATAGGGACAGGGGATAACTATGGCTACACCTTC. The encoded protein is CASSEPIGTGDNYGYTF. This sequence joins TRBV6-1 and TRBJ1-2; 10 nucleotides agree with TRBD1. Unmatched junction bases numbered 8, after V lost 3 bases and J lost 1 base. Germline CDR1 and CDR2: MNHNS and SASEGT. The CDR3 extends over 17 amino acids.

The sample holds a few counts of this clonotype. This rearrangement joins TRBV12-3 or TRBV12-4 to TRBJ2-2; TRBD2 agrees at 8 bases. The ends lost 6 bases at V and 6 bases at J; junction bases unmatched: 6. This CDR3 spans 14 amino acids. In DNA form, the CDR3 reads TGTGCCAGCAGCTCGGGACTAGAGGCCGGGGAGCTGTTTTTT. Encoded protein: CASSSGLEAGELFF.

This clonotype came up a few times. V usage is TRBV3-1 and J usage is TRBJ1-2; the D gene is possibly TRBD1 (5 bases). The V end was cut by 3 bases, the J end by 3 bases, with 8 bases between. This CDR3 contains 13 residues. The germline CDR1 and CDR2 sequences are LGHDT and YNNKEL (reference sequence). The CDR3: CASSQTAYYGYTF. Here the CDR3 DNA reads TGTGCCAGCAGCCAGACAGCGTACTATGGCTACACCTTC.

The chain combines TRBV3-1 with TRBJ1-6, with TRBD1 matching over 10 bases. Trimming removed 1 base from V and 10 bases from J; junction bases left unmatched: 1. CDR1 is LGHDT and CDR2 is YNNKEL in the germline V gene (reference sequence). The CDR3 loop spans 14 amino acids. CDR3 residues: CASSQGTGGSPLHF. The DNA of the CDR3 is TGTGCCAGCAGCCAAGGGACAGGGGGATCACCCCTCCACTTT.

The V gene is TRBV28, the J gene TRBJ1-5, with unresolved D. Trimming took off 6 bases at V and 7 bases at J, with 10 bases between the two ends. The germline V gene has CDR1 MDHEN and CDR2 SYDVKM. The length of the CDR3 is 12 residues. CDR3 region: CASRWGAQPQHF. The DNA of the CDR3 is TGTGCCAGCAGGTGGGGAGCACAGCCCCAGCATTTT.

This chain uses TRBV10-3 with TRBJ1-1; 8 nucleotides line up with TRBD1. This CDR3 region has 13 residues. Germline V lookup: CDR1 ENHRY, CDR2 SYGVKD. J gave up 4 bases and V 6 bases, and 4 bases lay outside the gene matches. The CDR3 loop reads CAIRGQDGTEAFF. The CDR3 bases are TGTGCCATCAGGGGACAGGATGGCACTGAAGCTTTCTTT.

This clonotype was counted many times. V usage is TRBV7-6 and J usage is TRBJ1-4, with a tentative D call TRBD1 (5 bases). The germline CDR1 and CDR2 sequences are SGHVS and FNYEAQ. CDR3 length equals 13 residues. V lost 8 bases and J lost 6, with 13 bases in between. The CDR3 protein is CASAGGKYEKLFF. CDR3 sequence (DNA): TGTGCCAGCGCGGGGGGTAAATATGAAAAACTGTTTTTT.

This clonotype was detected ten times or more. The chain joins TRBV5-1 to TRBJ2-7, with 8 bases matching TRBD1. The J segment lost 4 bases and the V segment lost 4 bases, leaving 13 bases of the junction unmatched. The CDR3 contains 16 residues. The V gene's germline CDR1 is SGHRS and CDR2 YFSETQ. CDR3 in DNA: TGCGCCAGCAGCGGGGGAACCGGGACAGGACCTTACGAGCAGTACTTC. This translates into CASSGGTGTGPYEQYF.

This clonotype was recorded at least ten times. The rearrangement joins TRBV15 to TRBJ1-1; D is undetermined. The CDR3 has 12 residues. Trimming stripped 3 bases from V and 2 bases from J, with 4 bases between. The germline gives CDR1 LNHNV, CDR2 YYDKDF (reference sequence). Here the CDR3 DNA reads TGTGCCACCAGCAGCTTAAACACTGAAGCTTTCTTT. Its protein is CATSSLNTEAFF.

This clonotype has only a few counts. The rearrangement links TRBV5-1 to TRBJ2-1, with 8 positions matching TRBD2. The CDR3 consists of 15 residues. The trim removed 4 bases at V and 5 bases at J, leaving 8 bases unmatched. Germline CDR1 and CDR2: SGHRS and YFSETQ. The CDR3 here is CASSPGGTFNNEQFF. The CDR3 nucleotides read TGCGCCAGCAGCCCGGGAGGGACATTTAACAATGAGCAGTTCTTC. Looking up the rest from reference TRBV5-1 and TRBJ2-1 gives the full variable domain: KAGVTQTPRYLIKTRGQQVTLSCSPISGHRSVSWYQQTPGQGLQFLFEYFSETQRNKGNFPGRFSGRQFSNSRSEMNVSTLELGDSALYLCASSPGGTFNNEQFFGPGTRLTVL.

This clonotype was picked up a small number of times. The rearrangement joins TRBV19 to TRBJ2-1; a weak D match, TRBD2 (6 bases). The CDR3 is 14 amino acids. Germline V lookup: CDR1 LNHDA, CDR2 SQIVND (reference sequence). The V end was cut by 4 bases, the J end by 7 bases, with 14 bases between. The CDR3 is CASSNGAGGNEQFF. DNA of the CDR3: TGTGCCAGTAGTAACGGCGCCGGAGGGAATGAGCAGTTCTTC.

This clonotype occurred many times. The genes are TRBV20-1 and TRBJ2-7; D is undetermined. The CDR3 is made up of 15 amino acids. Germline assignment: CDR1 DFQATT and CDR2 SNEGSKA (reference sequence). The V end lost 8 bases, the J end lost 0 bases, and 20 bases lay between the germline ends. Here the CDR3 reads CSYETSAGYSYEQYF. In DNA, the CDR3 is TGCAGTTACGAGACATCGGCCGGTTACTCCTACGAGCAGTACTTC.

V usage is TRBV6-1 and J usage is TRBJ1-2, with TRBD1 as a possible D gene (5 bases). V was clipped by 2 bases and J by 4 bases, with 17 bases between them. The CDR3 spans 16 residues. The germline V gene has CDR1 MNHNS and CDR2 SASEGT. The CDR3 DNA follows: TGTGCCAGCAGTGAAACCGGGACCCCGTTCCCCTATGGCTACACCTTC. Translating gives CASSETGTPFPYGYTF.

This clonotype was recorded a few times. The J gene is TRBJ1-1, the V gene TRBV12-3 or TRBV12-4; D ambiguous. The CDR3 is made up of 13 amino acids. V shed 6 bases and J shed 3 bases, with 11 bases lying between them. CDR3 region: CASSRPTYTEAFF. The CDR3, as DNA: TGTGCCAGCAGCCGTCCTACGTACACTGAAGCTTTCTTT.

The V and J genes are TRBV2 and TRBJ2-2, with D perhaps TRBD1 or TRBD2 (7 bases each). The CDR3 is 15 residues long. Germline CDR1 and CDR2: SNHLY and FYNNEI. Trimming took 6 bases from V and 4 from J, leaving 15 bases between them. In nucleotides, the CDR3 is TGTGCCAGCAGCCCAGGGGGGACTATCACCGGGGAGCTGTTTTTT. It is translated as CASSPGGTITGELFF. Together with reference TRBV2 and TRBJ2-2, the CDR3 gives the full variable domain: EPEVTQTPSHQVTQMGQEVILRCVPISNHLYFYWYRQILGQKVEFLVSFYNNEISEKSEIFDDQFSVERPDGSNFTLKIRSTKLEDSAMYFCASSPGGTITGELFFGEGSRLTVL.

V usage is TRBV12-3 or TRBV12-4 and J usage is TRBJ1-5; unclear D gene. CDR3 length equals 16 residues. V was shortened by 2 bases and J by 4 bases, with 15 bases between the two germline ends. The CDR3 sequence: CASSLFRGNENQPQHF. The CDR3 coding sequence is TGTGCCAGCAGTTTATTTCGGGGAAATGAGAATCAGCCCCAGCATTTT.